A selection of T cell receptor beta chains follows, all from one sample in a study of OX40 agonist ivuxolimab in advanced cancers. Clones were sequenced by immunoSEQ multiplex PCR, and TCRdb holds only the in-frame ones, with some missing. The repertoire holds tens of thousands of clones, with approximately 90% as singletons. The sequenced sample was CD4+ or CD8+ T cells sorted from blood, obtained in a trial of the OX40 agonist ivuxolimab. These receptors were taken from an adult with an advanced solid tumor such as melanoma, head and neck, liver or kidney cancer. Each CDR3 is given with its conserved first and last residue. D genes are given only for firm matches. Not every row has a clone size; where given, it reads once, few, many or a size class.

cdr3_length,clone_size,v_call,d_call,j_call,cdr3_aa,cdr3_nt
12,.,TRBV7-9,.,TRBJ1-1,CASARWVTEAFF,TGTGCCAGCGCCAGGTGGGTCACTGAAGCTTTCTTT
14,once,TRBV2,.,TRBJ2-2,CASRGDGGTGELFF,TGTGCCAGCAGGGGGGATGGGGGTACCGGGGAGCTGTTTTTT
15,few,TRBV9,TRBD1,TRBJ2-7,CASSSSGTGGDEQYF,TGTGCCAGCAGCTCCTCGGGGACAGGGGGGGACGAGCAGTACTTC
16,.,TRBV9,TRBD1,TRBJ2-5,CASSIPTGGSGETQYF,TGTGCCAGCAGCATACCGACAGGGGGGTCAGGAGAGACCCAGTACTTC
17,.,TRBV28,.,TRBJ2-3,CASSPRPMGPVTDTQYF,TGTGCCAGCAGTCCACGGCCCATGGGGCCCGTCACAGATACGCAGTATTTT
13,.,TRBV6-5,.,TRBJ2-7,CASSYPTGVIGYF,TGTGCCAGCAGTTACCCGACGGGGGTTATAGGGTACTTC
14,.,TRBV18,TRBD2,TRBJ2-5,CASSASGAQETQYF,TGTGCCAGCTCAGCTAGCGGGGCGCAAGAGACCCAGTACTTC
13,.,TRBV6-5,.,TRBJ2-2,CATSAGFLGELFF,TGTGCCACCTCCGCAGGGTTTCTCGGGGAGCTGTTTTTT
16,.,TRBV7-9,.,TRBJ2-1,CASSLGYRGSYNEQFF,TGTGCCAGCAGCTTAGGGTATCGCGGCTCCTACAATGAGCAGTTCTTC
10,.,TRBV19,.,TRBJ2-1,CASEGGEQFF,TGTGCCAGCGAGGGGGGGGAGCAGTTCTTC
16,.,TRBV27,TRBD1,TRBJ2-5,CASSPGTVYTRETQYF,TGTGCCAGCAGTCCGGGGACAGTATACACTCGCGAGACCCAGTACTTC
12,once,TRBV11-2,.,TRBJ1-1,CASSIWNTEAFF,TGTGCCAGCAGCATCTGGAACACTGAAGCTTTCTTT
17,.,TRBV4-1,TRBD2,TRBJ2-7,CASSQGPTSEFAYEQYF,TGCGCCAGCAGCCAAGGCCCGACTAGCGAGTTCGCCTACGAGCAGTACTTC
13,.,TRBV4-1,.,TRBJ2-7,CASSSRQAYEQYF,TGCGCCAGCAGCTCCCGGCAGGCCTACGAGCAGTACTTC
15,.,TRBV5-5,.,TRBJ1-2,CASRKNTGSNYGYTF,TGTGCCAGCAGAAAAAACACAGGGTCCAACTATGGCTACACCTTC
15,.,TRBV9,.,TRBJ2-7,CASSVIGVSAYEQYF,TGTGCCAGCAGCGTAATAGGGGTCTCAGCCTACGAGCAGTACTTC
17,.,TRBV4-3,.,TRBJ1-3,CASSQDLGSSSGNTIYF,TGCGCCAGCAGCCAAGATCTGGGGAGTTCCTCTGGAAACACCATATATTTT
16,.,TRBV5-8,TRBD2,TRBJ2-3,CASKPPASGSTDTQYF,TGTGCCAGCAAACCCCCTGCTAGCGGGAGCACAGATACGCAGTATTTT
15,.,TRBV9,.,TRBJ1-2,CASSPSGGPNYGYTF,TGTGCCAGCAGCCCCAGTGGGGGGCCCAACTATGGCTACACCTTC
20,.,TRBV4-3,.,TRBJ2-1,CASSQVMRRGQTSSYNEQFF,TGCGCCAGCAGCCAAGTGATGCGGCGGGGGCAGACGAGCTCCTACAATGAGCAGTTCTTC
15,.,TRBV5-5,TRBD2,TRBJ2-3,CASSLDLAGTDTQYF,TGTGCCAGCAGCTTGGATCTAGCGGGCACAGATACGCAGTATTTT
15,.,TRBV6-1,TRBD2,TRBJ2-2,CASSEVGGGTGELFF,TGTGCCAGCAGTGAAGTGGGGGGAGGGACCGGGGAGCTGTTTTTT
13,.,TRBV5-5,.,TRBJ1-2,CASSLVGSNGYTF,TGTGCCAGCAGCTTGGTCGGATCGAATGGCTACACCTTC
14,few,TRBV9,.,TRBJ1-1,CASKGGYADTEAFF,TGTGCCAGCAAAGGAGGGTACGCTGACACTGAAGCTTTCTTT
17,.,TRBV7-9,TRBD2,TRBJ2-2,CASSPGTSGTNTGELFF,TGTGCCAGCAGCCCCGGGACTAGCGGAACGAACACCGGGGAGCTGTTTTTT
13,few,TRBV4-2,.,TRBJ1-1,CASSQDGGTEAFF,TGTGCCAGCAGCCAAGATGGGGGAACTGAAGCTTTCTTT
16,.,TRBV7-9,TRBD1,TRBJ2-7,CASSSVTGASSYEQYF,TGTGCCAGCAGCTCCGTCACAGGGGCTAGCTCCTACGAGCAGTACTTC
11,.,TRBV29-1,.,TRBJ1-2,CSALSGHGYTF,TGCAGCGCCTTGAGCGGCCATGGCTACACCTTC
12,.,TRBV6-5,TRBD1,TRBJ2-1,CASSTTGNEQFF,TGTGCCAGCAGCACGACAGGGAACGAGCAGTTCTTC
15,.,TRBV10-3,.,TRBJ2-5,CAISELSSVQETQYF,TGTGCCATCAGTGAGTTATCTAGCGTACAAGAGACCCAGTACTTC
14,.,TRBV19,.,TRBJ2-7,CASSMLGTSYEQYF,TGTGCCAGTAGTATGTTGGGGACCTCCTACGAGCAGTACTTC
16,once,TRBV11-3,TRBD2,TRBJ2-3,CASSPLREGHTDTQYF,TGTGCCAGCAGCCCCCTGCGGGAGGGACACACAGATACGCAGTATTTT
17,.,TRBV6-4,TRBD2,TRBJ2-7,CASSGILRGDSSYEQYF,TGTGCCAGCAGTGGGATCCTACGGGGGGATTCCTCCTACGAGCAGTACTTC
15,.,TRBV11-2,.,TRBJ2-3,CASSRGGQGEDTQYF,TGTGCCAGCAGCCGGGGGGGACAGGGCGAAGATACGCAGTATTTT
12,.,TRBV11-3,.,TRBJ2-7,CASSPGLVEQYF,TGTGCCAGCAGCCCGGGTCTGGTCGAGCAGTACTTC
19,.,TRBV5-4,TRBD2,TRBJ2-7,CASSLATASGEGEPYEQYF,TGTGCCAGCAGCTTGGCTACGGCTAGCGGGGAGGGAGAACCCTACGAGCAGTACTTC
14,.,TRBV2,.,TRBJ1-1,CASSENSLGTEAFF,TGTGCCAGCAGTGAAAACAGTCTAGGGACTGAAGCTTTCTTT
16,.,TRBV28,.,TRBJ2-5,CASSFLLDLPQETQYF,TGTGCCAGCAGTTTTTTGTTGGATCTGCCTCAAGAGACCCAGTACTTC
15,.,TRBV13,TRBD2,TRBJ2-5,CASSFGTTFRETQYF,TGTGCCAGCAGCTTCGGGACTACCTTTAGGGAGACCCAGTACTTC
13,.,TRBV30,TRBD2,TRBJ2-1,CAWRGGDYNEQFF,TGTGCCTGGAGGGGAGGGGACTACAATGAGCAGTTCTTC
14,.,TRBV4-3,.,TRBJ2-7,CASSQDPGDHEQYF,TGCGCCAGCAGCCAAGATCCGGGGGACCACGAGCAGTACTTC
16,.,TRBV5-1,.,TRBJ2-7,CASSLSPARTDHEQYF,TGCGCCAGCAGCCTGTCCCCGGCTCGGACGGATCACGAGCAGTACTTC
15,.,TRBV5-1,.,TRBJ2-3,CASSGSGFTTDTQYF,TGCGCCAGCAGCGGATCGGGATTTACCACAGATACGCAGTATTTT
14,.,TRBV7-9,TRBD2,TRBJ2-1,CASSLSGVYNEQFF,TGTGCCAGCAGTCTGAGCGGGGTCTACAATGAGCAGTTCTTC
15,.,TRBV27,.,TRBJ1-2,CASSPGGGGGYGYTF,TGTGCCAGCAGTCCCGGTGGAGGGGGAGGGTATGGCTACACCTTC
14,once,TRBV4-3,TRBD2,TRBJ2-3,CASSRLAGTDTQYF,TGCGCCAGCAGCCGACTAGCGGGCACAGATACGCAGTATTTT
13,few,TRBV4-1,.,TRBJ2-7,CASSQVDTYEQYF,TGCGCCAGCAGCCAAGTCGATACCTACGAGCAGTACTTC
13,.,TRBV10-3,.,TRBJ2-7,CAISSGSNYEQYF,TGTGCCATCAGCTCCGGGTCTAACTACGAGCAGTACTTC
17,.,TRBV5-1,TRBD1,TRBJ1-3,CASSALGQGARGNTIYF,TGCGCCAGCAGCGCCTTGGGACAGGGGGCGCGGGGAAACACCATATATTTT
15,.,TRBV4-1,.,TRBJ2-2,CASSQGVRFTGELFF,TGCGCCAGCAGCCAAGGAGTCAGATTCACCGGGGAGCTGTTTTTT
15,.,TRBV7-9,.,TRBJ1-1,CASSLGTALNTEAFF,TGTGCCAGCAGCTTAGGGACAGCCCTGAACACTGAAGCTTTCTTT
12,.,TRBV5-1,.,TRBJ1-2,CASSLSSYGYTF,TGCGCCAGCAGCTTGTCATCCTATGGCTACACCTTC
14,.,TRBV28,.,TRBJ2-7,CASSLTGTTYEQYF,TGTGCCAGCAGTCTAACCGGGACCACCTACGAGCAGTACTTC